The present T cell receptor beta chain was sequenced within a study of blood T cell repertoires in COVID-19. Turning to the study itself: The United States, Italy and Spain provided the acute and convalescent COVID-19 samples.

CDR1 SGHTA and CDR2 FQGNSA come from the germline V gene. V trimming: 3 bases; J trimming: 8 bases; junction bases outside the gene matches: 10. This CDR3 spans 16 amino acids. Profiled with immunoSEQ multiplex PCR; TCRdb holds only in-frame clones, not every one. This sample has approximately 53,000 clones, with around 81% found just once. This TCR was sampled from a woman at least 80 years old with COVID-19, enrolled during active disease. Sequencing was carried out using peripheral blood. The V call is TRBV7-2, the J call TRBJ2-1; 10 bases are shared with TRBD2. The CDR3 DNA reads as TGTGCCAGCAGCTTGTATGGACTAGCGGTTGGGGATGAGCAGTTCTTC. As protein: CASSLYGLAVGDEQFF.